This TCR beta chain was captured in a study of cytomegalovirus exposure and HLA in healthy donors. For the study at large: Unique TCR beta sequences numbering approximately 120 million came from approximately 180 million T cells in an earlier analysis.

Germline values: CDR1 SNHLY, CDR2 FYNNEI. CDR3 length equals 17 residues. Trimming pared 0 bases from V and 0 bases from J, leaving 12 bases between. PCR primers comprised 60 Vbeta and 13 Jbeta primers. This table comes from immunoSEQ multiplex PCR, and its TCRdb copy is limited to in-frame clones, with some not included. Of about 98,000 clones listed, 70% are singletons. This TCR came from a man aged 50 to 60 in good health and CMV-seronegative. V is TRBV2 and J is TRBJ2-1; no definite D call. Sequencing was carried out using PBMCs. This CDR3 reads CASSEALSRSSYNEQFF. DNA of the CDR3: TGTGCCAGCAGTGAAGCGCTCTCGCGTAGCTCCTACAATGAGCAGTTCTTC. Using reference TRBV2 and TRBJ2-1 for the parts outside the CDR3, the full variable domain is EPEVTQTPSHQVTQMGQEVILRCVPISNHLYFYWYRQILGQKVEFLVSFYNNEISEKSEIFDDQFSVERPDGSNFTLKIRSTKLEDSAMYFCASSEALSRSSYNEQFFGPGTRLTVL.